This T cell receptor beta chain comes out of a study of HIV-infected patients and healthy controls. cDNA was made from about 500 ng RNA using alpha and beta constant primers. Alpha and beta chain libraries were made separately by chain-specific third strand synthesis with multiplexing indices. One primer pair amplified all rearrangements per chain; each cDNA got molecular barcodes. TCRdb used MiXCR to reprocess the 5' RACE reads, holding one entry per CDR3 protein. The data contain approximately 10,000 distinct CDR3 sequences, 6% of them singletons. The germline CDR1 and CDR2 sequences are KGHDR and SFDVKD. V dropped 3 bases and J dropped 5 bases, with 6 bases sitting between them. The CDR3 totals 12 residues. This clonotype is medium-sized within its sample. Roughly three months, about 14 weeks, into antiretroviral therapy, follow-up blood was collected. All unsorted peripheral T cells were captured because whole blood was used without fractionation. The RNA source was a roughly 2.6 ml peripheral blood draw.

This clonotype was obtained from an adult with HIV infection. The donor label of this sample is uncertain. This specimen was blood, taken during antiretroviral therapy. V gene TRBV24-1 combines with J gene TRBJ2-5, with D hard to call. The CDR3 is CATSDVRETQYF. CDR3 sequence (DNA): TGTGCCACCAGTGATGTTAGGGAGACCCAGTACTTC.